Described below is a single T cell receptor (beta chain) sequence and its context. Its antigen is unidentified. V was cut by 0 bases and J by 0 bases, with 13 bases left in between. The CDR3 covers 16 residues. Germline loops: CDR1 SGHRS, CDR2 YFSETQ. This entry is derived from a study of vaccination effects on CD4 cells after COVID-19. Study background: Participants completed two doses of the BNT162b2 or mRNA-1273 vaccine.

Expansion with viral peptide pools was applied to antigen-specific CD4+ T cells by the ViraFEST assay prior to sequencing. Researchers isolated CD4+ T cells once approximately 10 days of culture had elapsed. Negative nucleocapsid antibody tests before and after vaccination confirmed no previous SARS-CoV-2 infection. Study-wide results and caveats: Few convalescent patients, and no early post-infection timepoints, were available to the study. Both infection-induced and vaccine-induced clones contracted markedly at late post-vaccination timepoints. In vaccinees who were healthy, merely 1 out of 255 vaccine-induced clones cross-reacted with common cold coronaviruses.

Clones were sequenced by immunoSEQ multiplex PCR, and TCRdb holds only the in-frame ones, with some missing. The data hold 20,000 to 25,000 clones, with 65% to 80% observed a single time. The sample in question was CD4+ T cells from PBMCs cultured with HCoV-NL63 spike peptides, obtained before COVID-19 vaccination. The TCR originated in a human donor who received a COVID-19 vaccine. The chain joins TRBV5-1 to TRBJ2-7, with a tentative D call TRBD1 (5 bases). The chain's CDR3 is CASSLAPGRDSYEQYF. CDR3 bases: TGCGCCAGCAGCTTGGCCCCAGGCAGGGACTCCTACGAGCAGTACTTC.